Listed below are T cell receptor beta chains from one sample, sequenced in a study of blood T cells in healthy people across ages. TCRdb re-derived calls from the 5' RACE reads in MiXCR, one entry per CDR3 protein. The sample holds more than 450,000 distinct CDR3 sequences, around 27% seen once. This same sample was also part of a study on T cells of mothers and their children.

The sample was blood. The receptors were gathered from a boy aged 2 to 10 in good health. Each CDR3 is given with its conserved first and last residue. Each record gives: V gene, J gene, D gene, clone size, CDR3 DNA, CDR3 protein. D genes are given only for firm matches. Clone size, where shown, is once, few, many, or a class for clones that have expanded.

V: TRBV4-3; J: TRBJ2-7; D: TRBD2; size: -; DNA: TGCGCCAGCAGCCAAGACCAAGCGGGGGGGCTTGAGCAGTACTTC; CDR3: CASSQDQAGGLEQYF
V: TRBV2; J: TRBJ2-7; D: -; size: few; DNA: TGTGCCAGCAGTGAACGGTCAGTCAACGAGCAGTACTTC; CDR3: CASSERSVNEQYF
V: TRBV10-2; J: TRBJ2-1; D: TRBD2; size: -; DNA: TGCGCCAGCAGTGGATTTGGCGGGACTAGCCCCTACAATGAGCAGTTCTTC; CDR3: CASSGFGGTSPYNEQFF
V: TRBV10-2; J: TRBJ2-6; D: -; size: -; DNA: TGCGCCAGCAGTGGTGCAGGGACCGGGGCCAACGTCCTGACTTTC; CDR3: CASSGAGTGANVLTF
V: TRBV12-5; J: TRBJ2-5; D: -; size: -; DNA: TGTGCTAGTGGGTCAGGGTCAGTGGACGAGACCCAGTACTTC; CDR3: CASGSGSVDETQYF
V: TRBV12-3/TRBV12-4; J: TRBJ1-2; D: -; size: few; DNA: TGTGCCAGCAGTCCGGGACACGGAACTAACTATGGCTACACCTTC; CDR3: CASSPGHGTNYGYTF
V: TRBV5-4; J: TRBJ2-2; D: -; size: -; DNA: TGTGCCAGCAGCTTGGAATTGGCGAGCCGGGAGCTGTTTTTT; CDR3: CASSLELASRELFF
V: TRBV29-1; J: TRBJ2-2; D: -; size: -; DNA: TGCAGCGGATTGTGGGGGACCGGGGAGCTGTTTTTT; CDR3: CSGLWGTGELFF
V: TRBV14; J: TRBJ1-6; D: -; size: -; DNA: TGTGCCAGCAGCCATGACCCGTTACGGTCCTATAATTCACCCCTCCACTTT; CDR3: CASSHDPLRSYNSPLHF
V: TRBV11-2; J: TRBJ2-4; D: -; size: -; DNA: TGTGCCAGCAGCCCTGGGGCGGCCGTAGCCAAAAACATTCAGTACTTC; CDR3: CASSPGAAVAKNIQYF
V: TRBV20-1; J: TRBJ2-5; D: -; size: -; DNA: TGCAGTGCCCCCACGGGGAGATGGAGGAGTGGGGAGACCCAGTACTTC; CDR3: CSAPTGRWRSGETQYF
V: TRBV7-9; J: TRBJ2-7; D: -; size: -; DNA: TGTGCCAGCAGCTTATGGGGGACCGACGCCTACGAGCAGTACTTC; CDR3: CASSLWGTDAYEQYF
V: TRBV2; J: TRBJ2-7; D: -; size: few; DNA: TGTGCCAGCAGTGATCTTGGCGAGCAGTACTTC; CDR3: CASSDLGEQYF
V: TRBV12-3/TRBV12-4; J: TRBJ2-3; D: TRBD2; size: -; DNA: TGTGCCAGCAGCTATATTGGACTAGCGGACATCGGTACGCAGTATTTT; CDR3: CASSYIGLADIGTQYF
V: TRBV20-1; J: TRBJ2-6; D: -; size: -; DNA: TGCAGTGCTAGTGGAGGGGACAGTAGCTCTGGGGCCAACGTCCTGACTTTC; CDR3: CSASGGDSSSGANVLTF
V: TRBV10-3; J: TRBJ2-5; D: TRBD2; size: -; DNA: TGTGCCGTAACCCGGGGACTAGCGGGACCCCAAGAGACCCAGTACTTC; CDR3: CAVTRGLAGPQETQYF
V: TRBV27; J: TRBJ1-6; D: -; size: few; DNA: TGTGCCAGCAGTTCCCGTGGTAGCTCCTATAATTCACCCCTCCACTTT; CDR3: CASSSRGSSYNSPLHF
V: TRBV5-5; J: TRBJ2-1; D: TRBD1; size: -; DNA: TGTGCCAGCAGCTTGCGGGACAGGGTTTCCTACAATGAGCAGTTCTTC; CDR3: CASSLRDRVSYNEQFF
V: TRBV20-1; J: TRBJ2-3; D: TRBD2; size: few; DNA: TGCAGTGCTCCCTCGCGGGGGGGCCCTCCAGATACGCAGTATTTT; CDR3: CSAPSRGGPPDTQYF
V: TRBV7-9; J: TRBJ2-7; D: TRBD1; size: -; DNA: TGTGCCAGCAGCTCGGGCGGGACAGGGGGCTACGAGCAGTACTTC; CDR3: CASSSGGTGGYEQYF
V: TRBV27; J: TRBJ2-1; D: -; size: few; DNA: TGTGCCAGCAGTCCCACCTATACCGCTAAAACGCAGTTCTTC; CDR3: CASSPTYTAKTQFF
V: TRBV6-5; J: TRBJ2-3; D: TRBD2; size: -; DNA: TGTGCCAGCAGCCAGGGACTAGCGGGTGGCACAGATACGCAGTATTTT; CDR3: CASSQGLAGGTDTQYF
V: TRBV2; J: TRBJ2-7; D: -; size: few; DNA: TGTGCCAGCGGGGCAGGGACCTCCTACGAGCAGTACTTC; CDR3: CASGAGTSYEQYF
V: TRBV18; J: TRBJ1-1; D: -; size: -; DNA: TGTGCCAGCTCACCCCTTTCTGGGCAGATATTCGCTGAAGCTTTCTTT; CDR3: CASSPLSGQIFAEAFF
V: TRBV29-1; J: TRBJ1-4; D: -; size: few; DNA: TGCAGCGTTGAAACAGGCCCGGATGAAAAACTGTTTTTT; CDR3: CSVETGPDEKLFF
V: TRBV7-2; J: TRBJ2-3; D: TRBD2; size: few; DNA: TGTGCCAGCAGCTTCCTCTCAGCGGGGGGCAGGTCAGATACGCAGTATTTT; CDR3: CASSFLSAGGRSDTQYF
V: TRBV6-5; J: TRBJ2-5; D: TRBD2; size: -; DNA: TGTGCCAGCAGTTACGAGCCTAGCGGGAGTGAGACCCAGTACTTC; CDR3: CASSYEPSGSETQYF